This entry lists 10 T cell receptor beta chains sequenced from one sample in a study of shared clonotypes between healthy human individuals. Using immunoSEQ multiplex PCR, the repertoire was profiled, and TCRdb retains in-frame clones only, with some absent. Of some 500,000 clones in the sample, 95% to 97% were seen once. Sequenced: naive CD4+ T cells sorted from blood. Indicated subset: CD45RA+ positively selected. The receptors were sampled from a woman aged 30 to 39 in good health.

The chain couples TRBV7-3 to TRBJ2-1; D not certain. The V end was cut by 1 base, the J end by 2 bases, with 12 bases between. The CDR3 is made up of 16 amino acids. Germline assignment: CDR1 SGHTA and CDR2 FQGTGA. The CDR3 DNA reads TGTGCCAGCAGCTTAAGGGGTGCCTTCCCCTACAATGAGCAGTTCTTC. Its translation is CASSLRGAFPYNEQFF.

As regards this clone: Distinct nucleotide sequences in the sample also encode this CDR3. The V call is TRBV9, the J call TRBJ2-1; the D gene is possibly TRBD2 (6 bases). Germline loops: CDR1 SGDLS, CDR2 YYNGEE. The CDR3 spans 11 residues. The ends were cut back, 2 bases at V and 9 bases at J, with 6 bases in the middle. The CDR3 coding sequence is TGTGCCAGCAGCGTGGGGGGTGAGCAGTTCTTC. Its protein product is CASSVGGEQFF.

The chain couples TRBV2 to TRBJ2-6; D gene uncertain. V gave up 0 bases and J gave up 10 bases, with 10 bases separating them. The germline CDR1 and CDR2 sequences are SNHLY and FYNNEI. The CDR3 loop spans 14 amino acids. The CDR3 protein is CASSEAAGDNVLTF. CDR3 nucleotides: TGTGCCAGCAGTGAAGCTGCAGGAGATAACGTCCTGACTTTC.

The CDR3 region is CASRKIREDTQYF. The CDR3 DNA is TGCGCCAGCCGAAAGATCAGGGAAGATACGCAGTATTTT. The rearrangement links TRBV5-1 to TRBJ2-3; possible D gene TRBD1, 5 bases. In germline, CDR1 is SGHRS, CDR2 YFSETQ. The CDR3 has 13 amino acids. The V gene lost 7 bases and the J gene lost 5 bases, with 14 bases spanning the gap.

The chain employs TRBV28 and TRBJ2-5; no definite D call. The end of the DNA aligns better with TRBJ2-7, so the J call may be wrong. Per the germline V gene, CDR1 is MDHEN and CDR2 is SYDVKM. The CDR3 contains 12 residues. The CDR3 is CASSLWNYEQYF. The CDR3 DNA reads as TGTGCCAGCAGTTTGTGGAACTACGAGCAGTACTTC.

This clone was counted only a few times. The rearrangement links TRBV7-2 to TRBJ2-7, with TRBD2 matching over 14 bases. The CDR3 spans 14 residues. After removal of 6 bases from V and 5 bases from J, the junction contained 3 bases not matched to a gene. Germline assignment: CDR1 SGHTA and CDR2 FQGNSA. The CDR3 reads CASRMGLAGDEQYF. The CDR3 DNA follows: TGTGCCAGCAGGATGGGACTAGCGGGAGACGAGCAGTACTTC.

This clone has only one observation. The chain couples TRBV12-5 to TRBJ2-7, with a weak D call TRBD1 (6 bases). The CDR3 is 15 amino acids. Trimming shortened V by 3 bases and J by 4 bases, and 16 bases separated the two germline ends. Germline assignment: CDR1 LGHNT and CDR2 FRNRAP. DNA for the CDR3: TGTGCTAGTGGTTTTCCTAGGAACAGGGCTTACGAGCAGTACTTC. Its translation is CASGFPRNRAYEQYF. Full variable domain (missing parts from reference TRBV12-5 and TRBJ2-7): DARVTQTPRHKVTEMGQEVTMRCQPILGHNTVFWYRQTMMQGLELLAYFRNRAPLDDSGMPKDRFSAEMPDATLATLKIQPSEPRDSAVYFCASGFPRNRAYEQYFGPGTRLTVT.

The chain couples TRBV11-2 to TRBJ2-5, with 9 positions matching TRBD1. The length of the CDR3 is 15 residues. V lost 5 bases and J lost 5; bases outside the gene matches: 9. Germline assignment: CDR1 SGHAT and CDR2 FQNNGV. The chain's CDR3 is CASSIRDRVEETQYF. The CDR3, as DNA: TGTGCCAGCAGCATCCGGGACAGGGTTGAGGAGACCCAGTACTTC.

The chain carries TRBV7-9 and TRBJ1-2; 10 nucleotides align to TRBD1. V trimming: 6 bases; J trimming: 4 bases; junction bases outside the gene matches: 8. The germline V gene encodes CDR1 SEHNR and CDR2 FQNEAQ (reference sequence). CDR3 length: 15 residues. The CDR3: CASRKTGGESYGYTF. CDR3 in DNA: TGTGCCAGCAGAAAGACAGGGGGCGAAAGCTATGGCTACACCTTC.

The chain combines TRBV28 with TRBJ2-4; D remains ambiguous. V was shortened by 6 bases and J by 6 bases, with 15 bases between the two germline ends. Germline V lookup: CDR1 MDHEN, CDR2 SYDVKM. The CDR3 sequence is 14 residues long. CDR3 amino acids: CASSAPAMGNIQYF. As DNA, the CDR3 is TGTGCCAGCAGCGCCCCCGCTATGGGAAACATTCAGTACTTC.